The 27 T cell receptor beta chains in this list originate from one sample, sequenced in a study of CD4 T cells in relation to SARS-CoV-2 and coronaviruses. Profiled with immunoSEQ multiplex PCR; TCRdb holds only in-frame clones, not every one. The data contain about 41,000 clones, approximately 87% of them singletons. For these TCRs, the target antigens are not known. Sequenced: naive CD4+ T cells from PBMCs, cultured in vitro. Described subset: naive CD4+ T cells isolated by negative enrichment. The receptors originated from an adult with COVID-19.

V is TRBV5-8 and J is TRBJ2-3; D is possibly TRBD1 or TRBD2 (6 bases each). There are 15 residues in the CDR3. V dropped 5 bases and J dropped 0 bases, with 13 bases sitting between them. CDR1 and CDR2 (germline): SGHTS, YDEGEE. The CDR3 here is CASSRRGTSTDTQYF. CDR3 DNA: TGTGCCAGCAGTCGGAGGGGGACAAGCACAGATACGCAGTATTTT. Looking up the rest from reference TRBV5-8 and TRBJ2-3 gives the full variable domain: EAGVTQSPTHLIKTRGQQATLRCSPISGHTSVYWYQQALGLGLQFLLWYDEGEERNRGNFPPRFSGRQFPNYSSELNVNALELEDSALYLCASSRRGTSTDTQYFGPGTRLTVL.

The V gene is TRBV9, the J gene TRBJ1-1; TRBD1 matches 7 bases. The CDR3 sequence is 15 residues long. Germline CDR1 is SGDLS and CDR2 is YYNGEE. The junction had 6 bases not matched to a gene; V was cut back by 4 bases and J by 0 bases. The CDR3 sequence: CASSKGQALNTEAFF. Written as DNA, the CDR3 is TGTGCCAGCAGCAAAGGACAGGCTCTGAACACTGAAGCTTTCTTT.

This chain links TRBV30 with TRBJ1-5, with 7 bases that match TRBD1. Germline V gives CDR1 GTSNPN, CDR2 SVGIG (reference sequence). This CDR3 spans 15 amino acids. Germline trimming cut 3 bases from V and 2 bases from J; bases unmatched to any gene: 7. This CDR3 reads CAWSEDRVGNQPQHF. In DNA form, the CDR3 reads TGTGCCTGGAGCGAAGACAGGGTTGGCAATCAGCCCCAGCATTTT.

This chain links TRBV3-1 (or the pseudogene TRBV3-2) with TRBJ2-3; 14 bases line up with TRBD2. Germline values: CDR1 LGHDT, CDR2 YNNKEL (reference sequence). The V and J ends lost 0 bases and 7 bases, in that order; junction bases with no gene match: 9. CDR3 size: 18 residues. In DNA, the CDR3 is TGTGCCAGCAGCCAAGAGACTAGCGGGAGGGCCGTGAGAAATACGCAGTATTTT. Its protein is CASSQETSGRAVRNTQYF.

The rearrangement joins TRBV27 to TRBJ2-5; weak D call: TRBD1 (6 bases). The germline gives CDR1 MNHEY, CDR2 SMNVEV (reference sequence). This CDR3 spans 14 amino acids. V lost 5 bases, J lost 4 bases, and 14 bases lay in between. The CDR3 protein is CASSINRVGETQYF. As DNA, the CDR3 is TGTGCCAGCAGTATCAACAGGGTTGGAGAGACCCAGTACTTC.

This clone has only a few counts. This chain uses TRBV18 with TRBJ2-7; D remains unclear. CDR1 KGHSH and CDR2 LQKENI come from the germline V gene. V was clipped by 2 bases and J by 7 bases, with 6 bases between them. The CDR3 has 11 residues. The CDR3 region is CASSPGYEQYF. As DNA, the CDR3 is TGTGCCAGCTCACCAGGGTATGAGCAGTACTTC.

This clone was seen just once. The CDR3: CASSLVIGVINEQYF. The DNA of the CDR3 is TGTGCCAGCAGCTTAGTGATTGGGGTAATTAACGAGCAGTACTTC. The V call is TRBV7-9, the J call TRBJ2-7; D not resolved. The length of the CDR3 is 15 residues. The germline CDR1 and CDR2 sequences are SEHNR and FQNEAQ (reference sequence). V shed 1 base and J shed 5 bases, with 15 bases lying between them.

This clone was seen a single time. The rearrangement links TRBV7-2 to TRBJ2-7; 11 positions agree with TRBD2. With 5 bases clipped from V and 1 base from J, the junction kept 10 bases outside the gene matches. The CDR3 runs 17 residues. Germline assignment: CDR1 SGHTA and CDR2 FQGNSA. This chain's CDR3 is CASSQKSGTSGSYEQYF. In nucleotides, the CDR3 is TGTGCCAGCAGCCAAAAATCCGGGACTAGCGGTTCCTACGAGCAGTACTTC.

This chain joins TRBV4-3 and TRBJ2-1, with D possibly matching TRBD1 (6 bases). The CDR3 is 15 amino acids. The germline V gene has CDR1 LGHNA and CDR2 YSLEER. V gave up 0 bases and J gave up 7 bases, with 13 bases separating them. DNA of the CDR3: TGCGCCAGCAGCCAAGAGGGACACCCCGCGAATGAGCAGTTCTTC. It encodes CASSQEGHPANEQFF.

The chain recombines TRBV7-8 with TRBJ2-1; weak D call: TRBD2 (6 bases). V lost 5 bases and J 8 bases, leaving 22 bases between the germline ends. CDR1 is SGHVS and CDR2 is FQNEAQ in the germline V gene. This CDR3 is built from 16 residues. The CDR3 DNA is TGTGCCAGCAGCGCCCAACCTAGCGTACTAGTCGATGAGCAGTTCTTC. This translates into CASSAQPSVLVDEQFF.

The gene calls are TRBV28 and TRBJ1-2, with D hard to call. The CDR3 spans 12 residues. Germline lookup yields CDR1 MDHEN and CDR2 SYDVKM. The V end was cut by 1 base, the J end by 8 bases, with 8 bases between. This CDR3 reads CASSLFPGGYTF. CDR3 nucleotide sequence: TGTGCCAGCAGTTTATTCCCTGGAGGCTACACCTTC.

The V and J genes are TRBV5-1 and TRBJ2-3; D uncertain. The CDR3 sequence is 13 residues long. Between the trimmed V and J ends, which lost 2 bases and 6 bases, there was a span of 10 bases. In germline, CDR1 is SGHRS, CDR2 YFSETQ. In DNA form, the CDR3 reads TGCGCCAGCAGCTTCGGTCGTTCGGATACGCAGTATTTT. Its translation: CASSFGRSDTQYF.

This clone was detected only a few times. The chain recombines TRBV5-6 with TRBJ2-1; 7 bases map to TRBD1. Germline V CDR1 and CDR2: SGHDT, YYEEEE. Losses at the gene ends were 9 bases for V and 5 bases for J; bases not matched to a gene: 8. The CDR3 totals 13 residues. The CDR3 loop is CATQGSLHNEQFF. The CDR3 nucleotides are TGTGCCACACAGGGGTCCCTCCACAATGAGCAGTTCTTC.

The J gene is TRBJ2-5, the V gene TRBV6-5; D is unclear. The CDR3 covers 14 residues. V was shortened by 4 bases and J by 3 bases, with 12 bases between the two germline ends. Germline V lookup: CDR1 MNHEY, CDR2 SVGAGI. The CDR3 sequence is CASSFMGREETQYF. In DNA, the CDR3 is TGTGCCAGCAGTTTTATGGGTAGGGAAGAGACCCAGTACTTC.

This CDR3 reads CASRTSGNTDTQYF. In nucleotides, the CDR3 is TGTGCCAGCAGGACTAGCGGAAACACAGATACGCAGTATTTT. The rearrangement links TRBV6-5 to TRBJ2-3; TRBD2 matches at 9 bases. Germline V gene data show CDR1 as MNHEY and CDR2 as SVGAGI. V gave up 6 bases and J gave up 2 bases; unmatched junction bases: 3. This CDR3 has 14 residues.

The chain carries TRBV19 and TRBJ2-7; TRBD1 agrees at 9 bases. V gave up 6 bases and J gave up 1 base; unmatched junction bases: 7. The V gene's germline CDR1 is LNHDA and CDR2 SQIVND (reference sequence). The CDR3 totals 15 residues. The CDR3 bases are TGTGCCAGTAGCAAACCGGGACAGGGTTCCTACGAGCAGTACTTC. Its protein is CASSKPGQGSYEQYF. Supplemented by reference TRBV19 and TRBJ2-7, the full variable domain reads DGGITQSPKYLFRKEGQNVTLSCEQNLNHDAMYWYRQDPGQGLRLIYYSQIVNDFQKGDIAEGYSVSREKKESFPLTVTSAQKNPTAFYLCASSKPGQGSYEQYFGPGTRLTVT.

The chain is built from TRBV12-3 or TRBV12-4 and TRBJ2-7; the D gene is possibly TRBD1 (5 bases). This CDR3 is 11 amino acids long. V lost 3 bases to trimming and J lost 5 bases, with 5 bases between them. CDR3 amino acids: CASSFRDEQYF. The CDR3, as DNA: TGTGCCAGCAGTTTCAGGGACGAGCAGTACTTC.

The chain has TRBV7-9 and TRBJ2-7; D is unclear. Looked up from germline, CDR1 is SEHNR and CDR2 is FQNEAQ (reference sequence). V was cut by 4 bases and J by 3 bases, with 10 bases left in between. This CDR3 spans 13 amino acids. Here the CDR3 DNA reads TGTGCCAGCAGCTATGAAGGTTACTACGAGCAGTACTTC. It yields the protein CASSYEGYYEQYF. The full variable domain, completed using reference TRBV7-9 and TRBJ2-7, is DTGVSQNPRHKITKRGQNVTFRCDPISEHNRLYWYRQTLGQGPEFLTYFQNEAQLEKSRLLSDRFSAERPKGSFSTLEIQRTEQGDSAMYLCASSYEGYYEQYFGPGTRLTVT.

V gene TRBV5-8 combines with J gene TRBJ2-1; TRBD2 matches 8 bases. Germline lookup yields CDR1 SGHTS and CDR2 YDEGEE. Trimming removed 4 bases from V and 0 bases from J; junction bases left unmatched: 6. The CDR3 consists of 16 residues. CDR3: CASSTVLAASYNEQFF. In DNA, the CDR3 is TGTGCCAGCAGCACCGTACTAGCGGCCTCCTACAATGAGCAGTTCTTC.

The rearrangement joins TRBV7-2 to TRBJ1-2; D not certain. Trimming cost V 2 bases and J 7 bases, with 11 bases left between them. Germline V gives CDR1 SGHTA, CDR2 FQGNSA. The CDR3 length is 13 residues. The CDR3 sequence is CASSLNRVAGYTF. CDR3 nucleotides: TGTGCCAGCAGCTTAAATAGGGTGGCTGGCTACACCTTC.

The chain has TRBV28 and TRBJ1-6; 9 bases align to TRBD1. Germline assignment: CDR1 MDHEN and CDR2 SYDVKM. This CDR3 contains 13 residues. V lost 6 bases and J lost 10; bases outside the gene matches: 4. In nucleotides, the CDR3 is TGTGCCAGCAGACAGGGGGCAGGATCACCCCTCCACTTT. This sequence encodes CASRQGAGSPLHF.

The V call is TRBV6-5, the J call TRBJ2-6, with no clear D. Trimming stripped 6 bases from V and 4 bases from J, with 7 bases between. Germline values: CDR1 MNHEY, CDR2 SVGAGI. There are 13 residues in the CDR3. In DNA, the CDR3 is TGTGCCAGCAGGGACGACGGGGCCAACGTCCTGACTTTC. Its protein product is CASRDDGANVLTF.

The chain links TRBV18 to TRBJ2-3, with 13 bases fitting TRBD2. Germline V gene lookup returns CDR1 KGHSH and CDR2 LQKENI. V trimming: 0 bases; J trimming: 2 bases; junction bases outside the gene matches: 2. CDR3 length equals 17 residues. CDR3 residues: CASSPPGLAGATDTQYF. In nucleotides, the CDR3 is TGTGCCAGCTCACCACCCGGACTAGCGGGAGCCACAGATACGCAGTATTTT.

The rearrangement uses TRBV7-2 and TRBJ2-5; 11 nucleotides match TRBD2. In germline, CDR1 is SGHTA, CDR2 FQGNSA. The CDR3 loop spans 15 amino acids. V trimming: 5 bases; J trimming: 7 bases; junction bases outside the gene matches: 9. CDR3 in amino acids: CASSQGTSGPLTQYF. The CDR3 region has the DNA TGTGCCAGCAGCCAAGGGACTAGCGGTCCGTTGACCCAGTACTTC. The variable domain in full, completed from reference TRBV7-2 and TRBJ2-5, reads GAGVSQSPSNKVTEKGKDVELRCDPISGHTALYWYRQSLGQGLEFLIYFQGNSAPDKSGLPSDRFSAERTGGSVSTLTIQRTQQEDSAVYLCASSQGTSGPLTQYFGPGTRLLVL.

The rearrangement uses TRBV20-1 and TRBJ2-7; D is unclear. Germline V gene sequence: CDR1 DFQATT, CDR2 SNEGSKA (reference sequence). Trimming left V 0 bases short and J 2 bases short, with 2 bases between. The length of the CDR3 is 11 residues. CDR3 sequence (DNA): TGCAGTGCTAGAGAAACCTACGAGCAGTACTTC. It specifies CSARETYEQYF.

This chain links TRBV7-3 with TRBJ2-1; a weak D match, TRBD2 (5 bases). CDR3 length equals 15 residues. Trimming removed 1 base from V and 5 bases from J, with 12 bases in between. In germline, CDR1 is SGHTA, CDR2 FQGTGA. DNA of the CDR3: TGTGCCAGCAGCTTAATCCGGGGTAGCGACAATGAGCAGTTCTTC. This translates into CASSLIRGSDNEQFF.

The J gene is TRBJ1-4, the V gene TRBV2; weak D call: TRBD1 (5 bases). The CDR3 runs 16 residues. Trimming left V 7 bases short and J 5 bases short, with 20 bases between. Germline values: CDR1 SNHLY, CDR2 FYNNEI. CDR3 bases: TGTGCCAGCACTGTTAACACGGGACGGCTGAATGAAAAACTGTTTTTT. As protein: CASTVNTGRLNEKLFF.